This T cell receptor beta chain stems from a study of regulatory T cells in long-lasting Graves disease. Through Arm-PCR of CDR3 regions and iRepertoire HTBI primers, TCR beta libraries were built. TCRdb reprocessed the multiplex PCR reads via MiXCR and lists one record per CDR3 protein. Among around 450,000 distinct CDR3 sequences listed, roughly 15% were seen once. This CDR3 spans 15 amino acids. The V end was cut by 5 bases, the J end by 0 bases, with 12 bases between. Germline assignment: CDR1 SGHTA and CDR2 FQGNSA. This clonotype is deemed medium-sized. Time point defined: newly diagnosed GD, antithyroid drugs for less than 3 months. PBMCs provided the RNA from which the TCR library was made. These sequences were also reported in another study, on T cells in Graves' hyperthyroidism and ophthalmopathy.

The gene calls are TRBV7-2 and TRBJ2-3, with D possibly being TRBD1 (6 bases). The clonotype was recovered from a man between 40 and 49 years old with Graves disease. The source was peripheral blood mononuclear cells (PBMCs), collected at new diagnosis, from a patient treated with antithyroid drugs. CDR3 DNA sequence: TGTGCCAGCAGCGATTCGCAGGGGAGCACAGATACGCAGTATTTT. Amino acids: CASSDSQGSTDTQYF.